A selection of T cell receptor beta chains follows, all from one sample in a study of blood T cell repertoires in COVID-19. Clones were sequenced by immunoSEQ multiplex PCR, and TCRdb holds only the in-frame ones, with some missing. The sample comprises a few hundred thousand clones, approximately 80% of which are singletons, and more than 1.5% rests with the top ten. Sequencing input: peripheral blood. Source of these receptors: a man aged 25-45 years who had recovered from COVID-19. CDR3s include the opening cysteine and the closing phenylalanine or tryptophan. The D gene is left open where the match is weak. Rows may omit the clone size; those that give it use once, few, many or a size class.

CDR3aa: CASSFRVMNTEAFF
CDR3nt: TGTGCCAGCAGTTTCAGGGTCATGAACACTGAAGCTTTCTTT
abundance: .
v_gene: TRBV28
j_gene: TRBJ1-1
d_gene: .

CDR3aa: CASNVISGGQETQYF
CDR3nt: TGTGCCAGCAACGTCATCTCCGGGGGACAAGAGACCCAGTACTTC
abundance: .
v_gene: TRBV5-5
j_gene: TRBJ2-5
d_gene: .

CDR3aa: CASSQEPLGQGSTGELFF
CDR3nt: TGCGCCAGCAGCCAAGAACCTTTGGGACAGGGGAGCACCGGGGAGCTGTTTTTT
abundance: .
v_gene: TRBV5-1
j_gene: TRBJ2-2
d_gene: TRBD1

CDR3aa: CASGRGALDEQFF
CDR3nt: TGTGCCAGCGGACGGGGGGCTTTGGATGAGCAGTTCTTC
abundance: once
v_gene: TRBV7-3
j_gene: TRBJ2-1
d_gene: .

CDR3aa: CASSLQGPDTQYF
CDR3nt: TGTGCCAGCAGCTTGCAGGGGCCAGATACGCAGTATTTT
abundance: .
v_gene: TRBV5-6
j_gene: TRBJ2-3
d_gene: .

CDR3aa: CASKLRWVDTQYF
CDR3nt: TGTGCCAGCAAATTGCGGTGGGTGGATACGCAGTATTTT
abundance: few
v_gene: TRBV2
j_gene: TRBJ2-3
d_gene: .

CDR3aa: CASSPQTSVMETQYF
CDR3nt: TGTGCCAGCAGCCCACAGACTAGCGTCATGGAGACCCAGTACTTC
abundance: .
v_gene: TRBV9
j_gene: TRBJ2-5
d_gene: TRBD2

CDR3aa: CASSLTDNQPQHF
CDR3nt: TGTGCCAGCAGTCTTACAGACAATCAGCCCCAGCATTTT
abundance: .
v_gene: TRBV12-3/TRBV12-4
j_gene: TRBJ1-5
d_gene: .

CDR3aa: CASSLSLGQGQETQYF
CDR3nt: TGCGCCAGCAGCTTGTCTTTGGGACAGGGACAAGAGACCCAGTACTTC
abundance: .
v_gene: TRBV5-1
j_gene: TRBJ2-5
d_gene: TRBD1

CDR3aa: CASSLAGTGLVTEAFF
CDR3nt: TGTGCCAGCAGCTTAGCCGGGACAGGGCTAGTCACTGAAGCTTTCTTT
abundance: once
v_gene: TRBV7-6
j_gene: TRBJ1-1
d_gene: TRBD1

CDR3aa: CASSSSLQGAAGYTF
CDR3nt: TGTGCCAGCAGCTCAAGCCTCCAGGGGGCGGCTGGCTACACCTTC
abundance: .
v_gene: TRBV5-4
j_gene: TRBJ1-2
d_gene: TRBD1

CDR3aa: CASSPTGAGFTDTQYF
CDR3nt: TGTGCCAGCTCACCAACAGGGGCGGGGTTCACAGATACGCAGTATTTT
abundance: few
v_gene: TRBV18
j_gene: TRBJ2-3
d_gene: .

CDR3aa: CATSRGLGGTTDTQYF
CDR3nt: TGTGCCACCAGCAGAGGTCTTGGGGGGACCACAGATACGCAGTATTTT
abundance: .
v_gene: TRBV15
j_gene: TRBJ2-3
d_gene: .

CDR3aa: CASSNGGQSSGNTIYF
CDR3nt: TGTGCCAGCAGCAACGGAGGGCAGAGCTCTGGAAACACCATATATTTT
abundance: once
v_gene: TRBV5-4
j_gene: TRBJ1-3
d_gene: .

CDR3aa: CASSIEDRDGRDEQFF
CDR3nt: TGTGCCAGTAGTATAGAGGACAGGGATGGTAGGGATGAGCAGTTCTTC
abundance: .
v_gene: TRBV19
j_gene: TRBJ2-1
d_gene: TRBD1

CDR3aa: CASRPTGVTNEKLFF
CDR3nt: TGTGCCAGCAGGCCAACAGGGGTAACTAATGAAAAACTGTTTTTT
abundance: once
v_gene: TRBV27
j_gene: TRBJ1-4
d_gene: TRBD1

CDR3aa: CASSPRQNTGELFF
CDR3nt: TGTGCCAGCTCACCACGACAGAACACCGGGGAGCTGTTTTTT
abundance: few
v_gene: TRBV18
j_gene: TRBJ2-2
d_gene: .

CDR3aa: CASRMGGGANTEAFF
CDR3nt: TGTGCCAGCAGGATGGGGGGAGGGGCGAACACTGAAGCTTTCTTT
abundance: .
v_gene: TRBV7-8
j_gene: TRBJ1-1
d_gene: .

CDR3aa: CASSPSLGRWNTIYF
CDR3nt: TGTGCCAGCAGTCCCTCTCTTGGCAGGTGGAACACCATATATTTT
abundance: few
v_gene: TRBV28
j_gene: TRBJ1-3
d_gene: .

CDR3aa: CASSSHINRAGNTIYF
CDR3nt: TGTGCCAGCAGCTCCCACATCAACAGGGCTGGAAACACCATATATTTT
abundance: .
v_gene: TRBV7-9
j_gene: TRBJ1-3
d_gene: .

CDR3aa: CASSGTGNEKLFF
CDR3nt: TGTGCCAGCAGTGGGACAGGGAACGAAAAACTGTTTTTT
abundance: .
v_gene: TRBV27
j_gene: TRBJ1-4
d_gene: TRBD1

CDR3aa: CASSPRGSSSYNEQFF
CDR3nt: TGTGCCAGCAGCCCCAGGGGGAGCAGCTCCTACAATGAGCAGTTCTTC
abundance: .
v_gene: TRBV11-3
j_gene: TRBJ2-1
d_gene: TRBD1

CDR3aa: CASSPTSGGDTDTQYF
CDR3nt: TGTGCCAGCAGCCCGACTAGCGGGGGGGACACAGATACGCAGTATTTT
abundance: .
v_gene: TRBV7-9
j_gene: TRBJ2-3
d_gene: TRBD2

CDR3aa: CASSQGGLAGKNIQYF
CDR3nt: TGCGCCAGCAGCCAAGGGGGGCTAGCGGGGAAAAACATTCAGTACTTC
abundance: .
v_gene: TRBV4-1
j_gene: TRBJ2-4
d_gene: TRBD2

CDR3aa: CSVGFTETQYF
CDR3nt: TGCAGCGTCGGGTTTACAGAGACCCAGTACTTC
abundance: many
v_gene: TRBV29-1
j_gene: TRBJ2-5
d_gene: .

CDR3aa: CASKDTYSNQPQHF
CDR3nt: TGTGCCAGTAAGGACACTTATAGCAATCAGCCCCAGCATTTT
abundance: .
v_gene: TRBV19
j_gene: TRBJ1-5
d_gene: .

CDR3aa: CSARDWDLGADSNQPQHF
CDR3nt: TGCAGTGCTCGTGATTGGGACCTGGGGGCGGACAGCAATCAGCCCCAGCATTTT
abundance: .
v_gene: TRBV20-1
j_gene: TRBJ1-5
d_gene: .

CDR3aa: CASVGTGGGNTIYF
CDR3nt: TGTGCCAGCGTCGGGACAGGGGGCGGAAACACCATATATTTT
abundance: .
v_gene: TRBV28
j_gene: TRBJ1-3
d_gene: TRBD1

CDR3aa: CASIRGGRATEAFF
CDR3nt: TGCGCCAGCATTCGGGGGGGGCGCGCCACTGAAGCTTTCTTT
abundance: .
v_gene: TRBV10-2
j_gene: TRBJ1-1
d_gene: .

CDR3aa: CASSYHRGNTEAFF
CDR3nt: TGTGCCAGCAGTTACCACAGGGGGAACACTGAAGCTTTCTTT
abundance: few
v_gene: TRBV6-5
j_gene: TRBJ1-1
d_gene: TRBD1

CDR3aa: CASSFRRGEEAFF
CDR3nt: TGTGCCAGCAGTTTTCGCCGGGGAGAGGAAGCTTTCTTT
abundance: .
v_gene: TRBV6-2/TRBV6-3
j_gene: TRBJ1-1
d_gene: .

CDR3aa: CASSERGGRDTQYF
CDR3nt: TGCGCCAGCAGTGAGCGGGGGGGCCGTGATACGCAGTATTTT
abundance: .
v_gene: TRBV10-1
j_gene: TRBJ2-3
d_gene: TRBD2

CDR3aa: CATSRAVPYRQILRGTNEKLFF
CDR3nt: TGTGCCACCAGCAGAGCTGTACCGTATAGACAAATCCTCCGGGGGACTAATGAAAAACTGTTTTTT
abundance: .
v_gene: TRBV15
j_gene: TRBJ1-4
d_gene: .

CDR3aa: CASSQDHGGKYEQYF
CDR3nt: TGCGCCAGCAGCCAAGATCACGGGGGAAAATACGAGCAGTACTTC
abundance: .
v_gene: TRBV4-1
j_gene: TRBJ2-7
d_gene: .

CDR3aa: CATSEGTRIAETQYF
CDR3nt: TGTGCCACCAGTGAGGGGACTAGAATCGCGGAGACCCAGTACTTC
abundance: .
v_gene: TRBV24-1
j_gene: TRBJ2-5
d_gene: TRBD2

CDR3aa: CASSRGRNQPQHF
CDR3nt: TGTGCCAGCTCAAGGGGTCGAAATCAGCCCCAGCATTTT
abundance: once
v_gene: TRBV6-6
j_gene: TRBJ1-5
d_gene: .

CDR3aa: CASSVGGSGGSSGETQYF
CDR3nt: TGTGCCAGCAGCGTAGGGGGTAGCGGGGGCTCGTCTGGAGAGACCCAGTACTTC
abundance: .
v_gene: TRBV9
j_gene: TRBJ2-5
d_gene: TRBD2

CDR3aa: CASSFTSVRGGDYTF
CDR3nt: TGTGCCAGCAGCTTTACCTCAGTCCGGGGAGGTGACTACACCTTC
abundance: .
v_gene: TRBV7-9
j_gene: TRBJ1-2
d_gene: .

CDR3aa: CASSGLAGGADTQYF
CDR3nt: TGTGCCAGCAGTGGGCTAGCGGGGGGGGCAGATACGCAGTATTTT
abundance: .
v_gene: TRBV2
j_gene: TRBJ2-3
d_gene: TRBD2

CDR3aa: CASSPPRTGSYEQYF
CDR3nt: TGTGCCAGCTCACCACCGCGGACAGGGTCCTACGAGCAGTACTTC
abundance: .
v_gene: TRBV18
j_gene: TRBJ2-7
d_gene: TRBD1